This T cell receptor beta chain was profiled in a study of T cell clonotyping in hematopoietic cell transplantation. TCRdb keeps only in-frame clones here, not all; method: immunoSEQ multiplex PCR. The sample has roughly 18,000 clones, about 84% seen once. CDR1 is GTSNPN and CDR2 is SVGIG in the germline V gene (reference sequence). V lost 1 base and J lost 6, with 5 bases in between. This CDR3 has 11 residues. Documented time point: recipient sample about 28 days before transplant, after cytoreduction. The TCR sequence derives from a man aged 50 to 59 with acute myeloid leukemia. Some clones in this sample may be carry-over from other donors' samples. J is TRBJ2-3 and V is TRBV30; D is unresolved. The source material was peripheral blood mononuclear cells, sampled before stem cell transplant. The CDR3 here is CAWSGWDTQYF. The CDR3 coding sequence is TGTGCCTGGAGTGGTTGGGATACGCAGTATTTT.